Each of the 27 T cell receptor beta chains below was sequenced from the same sample in a study of a mutant IDH1 vaccine in newly diagnosed glioma. Clones were sequenced by immunoSEQ multiplex PCR, and TCRdb holds only the in-frame ones, with some missing. The data contain 50,000 to 60,000 clones, about three quarters of them singletons. These TCRs' antigens remain unknown. Indicated time point: week 5, during vaccination. One vaccine dose held 300 ug of mutant IDH1 20-mer peptide and came with topical imiquimod. Sequencing was performed on PBMCs, taken from a glioma patient whose treatment included an IDH1 peptide vaccine. The origin of the receptors is a man in his forties or fifties with glioma.

This chain connects TRBV7-2 to TRBJ2-3; D gene uncertain. The CDR3 contains 14 residues. Germline loops: CDR1 SGHTA, CDR2 FQGNSA. V gave up 8 bases and J gave up 6 bases, with 18 bases separating them. The CDR3 DNA sequence: TGTGCCAGCCATCCGGGCGGCCCCGCTGATACGCAGTATTTT. Translated: CASHPGGPADTQYF.

CDR3 amino acids: CATRGLGTAKETQYF. In DNA form, the CDR3 reads TGTGCCACCAGAGGACTAGGGACGGCCAAAGAGACCCAGTACTTC. The genes are TRBV6-1 and TRBJ2-5; 7 nucleotides align to TRBD2. Germline V CDR1 and CDR2: MNHNS, SASEGT. Trimming removed 10 bases from V and 3 bases from J; junction bases left unmatched: 14. This CDR3 contains 15 residues.

The rearrangement joins TRBV7-2 to TRBJ1-3; D is possibly TRBD1 (6 bases). This CDR3 is built from 15 residues. Per germline, CDR1 SGHTA and CDR2 FQGNSA. Between the trimmed V and J ends, which lost 2 bases and 4 bases, there was a span of 12 bases. The DNA for the CDR3 is TGTGCCAGCAGCTTATGGGGGCGTTCGGGAAACACCATATATTTT. It codes for CASSLWGRSGNTIYF.

The chain joins TRBV28 to TRBJ2-7, with 9 nucleotides matching TRBD1. This CDR3 has 16 residues. V lost 4 bases and J lost 4; bases outside the gene matches: 11. Germline values: CDR1 MDHEN, CDR2 SYDVKM. The CDR3 here is CASSSLRDRGLYEQYF. In nucleotides, the CDR3 is TGTGCCAGCAGTTCCCTCCGAGACAGGGGGTTGTACGAGCAGTACTTC.

V gene TRBV6-1 combines with J gene TRBJ2-7, with a weak D call TRBD1 (6 bases). From germline, CDR1 is MNHNS and CDR2 SASEGT. The CDR3 spans 16 residues. V gave up 1 base and J gave up 2 bases, with 15 bases separating them. This CDR3 reads CASSEGWGTGPYEQYF. CDR3 coding DNA: TGTGCCAGCAGTGAAGGATGGGGTACAGGGCCCTACGAGCAGTACTTC.

This chain joins TRBV27 and TRBJ1-1, with D perhaps TRBD1 (5 bases). CDR1 and CDR2 from the germline V gene are MNHEY and SMNVEV (reference sequence). Trimming took 4 bases from V and 1 from J, leaving 10 bases between them. This CDR3 spans 14 amino acids. This chain's CDR3 is CASSSGTANTEAFF. The CDR3 bases are TGTGCCAGCAGTTCCGGGACGGCGAACACTGAAGCTTTCTTT.

The V call is TRBV14, the J call TRBJ1-5, with unresolved D. The CDR3 is 10 amino acids. Germline V CDR1 and CDR2: SGHDN, FVKESK. With 3 bases removed from V and 7 bases from J, the gap between germline ends came to 1 base. The CDR3 DNA sequence: TGTGCCAGCAGCCAGCAGCCCCAGCATTTT. Amino acid sequence: CASSQQPQHF.

The chain employs TRBV7-8 and TRBJ2-6; D uncertain. The CDR3 covers 13 residues. V was pared by 4 bases and J by 2 bases, with 3 bases between. Per the germline V gene, CDR1 is SGHVS and CDR2 is FQNEAQ. CDR3 nucleotides: TGTGCCAGCAGCTCGCCTGGGGCCAACGTCCTGACTTTC. As protein: CASSSPGANVLTF.

The V gene is TRBV7-8, the J gene TRBJ2-5; D gene unclear. In germline, CDR1 is SGHVS, CDR2 FQNEAQ. V was trimmed by 5 bases and J by 5 bases, leaving 15 bases between them. There are 14 residues in the CDR3. This chain's CDR3 is CASSPTGPGETQYF. Written as DNA, the CDR3 is TGTGCCAGCAGCCCCACCGGCCCCGGGGAGACCCAGTACTTC.

This clone has only one observation. This chain uses TRBV5-1 with TRBJ1-4; 8 bases align to TRBD1. Germline loops: CDR1 SGHRS, CDR2 YFSETQ. This CDR3 contains 16 residues. Trimming cost V 3 bases and J 8 bases; bases outside gene matches: 12. The CDR3 here is CASSSSLDRAGEKLFF. The CDR3, as DNA: TGCGCCAGCAGCTCATCACTGGACAGGGCAGGGGAAAAACTGTTTTTT.

CDR3: CAISESQPGRTNTEAFF. As DNA, the CDR3 is TGTGCCATCAGTGAGTCCCAACCGGGACGTACGAACACTGAAGCTTTCTTT. This chain joins TRBV10-3 and TRBJ1-1; a weak D match, TRBD1 (5 bases). Germline CDR1 ENHRY, CDR2 SYGVKD. CDR3 length: 17 residues. Deletions cut 0 bases from V and 1 base from J, with 15 bases between.

The chain links TRBV5-1 to TRBJ1-3; 7 positions match TRBD1. The CDR3 is made up of 17 amino acids. Germline values: CDR1 SGHRS, CDR2 YFSETQ. The J segment lost 2 bases and the V segment lost 0 bases, leaving 8 bases of the junction unmatched. The CDR3 coding sequence is TGCGCCAGCAGCTTGGAGCGTCAGGGGGAGGCTGGAAACACCATATATTTT. Protein product: CASSLERQGEAGNTIYF.

The chain carries TRBV5-1 and TRBJ1-5; 9 bases match TRBD1. With 2 bases clipped from V and 4 bases from J, the junction kept 4 bases outside the gene matches. Looked up from germline, CDR1 is SGHRS and CDR2 is YFSETQ. The CDR3 is made up of 15 amino acids. CDR3 loop: CASSFTGTGNQPQHF. The CDR3 nucleotides are TGCGCCAGCAGCTTTACCGGGACAGGGAATCAGCCCCAGCATTTT.

V usage is TRBV5-1 and J usage is TRBJ2-5; 12 bases match TRBD2. The ends lost 5 bases at V and 2 bases at J; junction bases unmatched: 4. This CDR3 spans 15 amino acids. Germline CDR1 SGHRS, CDR2 YFSETQ. The CDR3 DNA follows: TGCGCCAGCAGGTTAGGGACTAGCGGGCAAGAGACCCAGTACTTC. Translation: CASRLGTSGQETQYF.

The J gene is TRBJ2-2, the V gene TRBV4-3, with D possibly being TRBD2 (5 bases). Deletions cut 3 bases from V and 6 bases from J, with 8 bases between. This CDR3 has 13 residues. In germline, CDR1 is LGHNA, CDR2 YSLEER. This CDR3 reads CASSHEGAGELFF. DNA of the CDR3: TGCGCCAGCAGCCATGAGGGAGCCGGGGAGCTGTTTTTT.

This rearrangement joins TRBV15 to TRBJ2-2, with TRBD2 matching 8 bases. V lost 0 bases and J lost 7; bases outside the gene matches: 13. Germline CDR1 and CDR2: LNHNV and YYDKDF (reference sequence). The CDR3 is made up of 18 amino acids. The CDR3 sequence: CATSREGGGGSYSGELFF. The CDR3 bases are TGTGCCACCAGCAGAGAAGGCGGCGGGGGGTCCTACAGCGGGGAGCTGTTTTTT. Looking up the rest from reference TRBV15 and TRBJ2-2 gives the full variable domain: DAMVIQNPRYQVTQFGKPVTLSCSQTLNHNVMYWYQQKSSQAPKLLFHYYDKDFNNEADTPDNFQSRRPNTSFCFLDIRSPGLGDTAMYLCATSREGGGGSYSGELFFGEGSRLTVL.

This clone came up once. The rearrangement uses TRBV5-1 and TRBJ2-6, with a weak D call TRBD1 (5 bases). The V end was cut by 2 bases, the J end by 3 bases, with 12 bases between. Germline CDR1 and CDR2: SGHRS and YFSETQ. This CDR3 comprises 16 residues. The chain's CDR3 is CASSFRQGSGANVLTF. The CDR3 bases are TGCGCCAGCAGCTTTAGGCAGGGAAGTGGGGCCAACGTCCTGACTTTC.

The chain is built from TRBV19 and TRBJ2-7, with a possible D match to TRBD1 (6 bases). V lost 7 bases to trimming and J lost 1 base, with 11 bases between them. Germline V CDR1 and CDR2: LNHDA, SQIVND (reference sequence). The CDR3 has 13 residues. CDR3 coding DNA: TGTGCCAGTATGAACAGGGAGTCCTACGAGCAGTACTTC. It specifies CASMNRESYEQYF.

V and J are TRBV5-6 and TRBJ1-3, with D possibly matching TRBD1 (6 bases). This CDR3 contains 14 residues. Germline V gives CDR1 SGHDT, CDR2 YYEEEE. V was pared by 8 bases and J by 0 bases, with 12 bases between. The CDR3 sequence is CASQTGNSGNTIYF. The CDR3 DNA follows: TGTGCCAGTCAGACAGGCAACTCTGGAAACACCATATATTTT.

This clone appeared a single time. The J gene is TRBJ1-2, the V gene TRBV2; the D gene is possibly TRBD1 (5 bases). V lost 6 bases and J 3 bases, leaving 8 bases between the germline ends. This CDR3 comprises 12 residues. Germline assignment: CDR1 SNHLY and CDR2 FYNNEI. CDR3: CASRGADYGYTF. The CDR3 coding sequence is TGTGCCAGCAGAGGGGCGGACTATGGCTACACCTTC.

By share, this clone ranks as medium-sized. The rearrangement joins TRBV4-2 to TRBJ1-5; 9 bases align to TRBD1. This CDR3 has 20 residues. The germline gives CDR1 LGHNA, CDR2 YNFKEQ. The V and J ends lost 5 bases and 6 bases, in that order; junction bases with no gene match: 23. The CDR3 loop reads CASSANLGFPGQGIGQPQHF. As DNA, the CDR3 is TGTGCCAGCAGCGCGAACCTTGGTTTCCCGGGACAGGGAATTGGTCAGCCCCAGCATTTT.

This clone came up a few times. V gene TRBV30 combines with J gene TRBJ1-1; D remains ambiguous. Germline CDR1 reads GTSNPN; CDR2 reads SVGIG (reference sequence). The length of the CDR3 is 13 residues. Trimming took 2 bases from V and 1 from J, leaving 8 bases between them. In nucleotides, the CDR3 is TGTGCCTGGAGTATAGGCGGGAACACTGAAGCTTTCTTT. The encoded protein is CAWSIGGNTEAFF.

This clone showed up just a few times. The chain combines TRBV6-5 with TRBJ1-5; a possible D gene is TRBD1 (6 bases). CDR3 length: 15 amino acids. Trimming left V 8 bases short and J 4 bases short, with 18 bases between. Germline CDR1 reads MNHEY; CDR2 reads SVGAGI. CDR3 in DNA: TGTGCCAGCGCCCTAACCGGGACACCAAATCAGCCCCAGCATTTT. It encodes CASALTGTPNQPQHF.

The chain combines TRBV5-1 with TRBJ2-3; either TRBD1 or TRBD2 may fit D (6 bases each). This CDR3 contains 13 residues. Germline V CDR1 and CDR2: SGHRS, YFSETQ. The ends were cut back, 4 bases at V and 3 bases at J, with 9 bases in the middle. The CDR3 loop is CASSPGATDTQYF. In DNA form, the CDR3 reads TGCGCCAGCAGCCCGGGGGCGACAGATACGCAGTATTTT.

The chain has TRBV29-1 and TRBJ1-3; D is uncertain. Germline lookup yields CDR1 SQVTM and CDR2 ANQGSEA. V dropped 5 bases and J dropped 0 bases, with 5 bases sitting between them. The CDR3 consists of 12 residues. The CDR3 bases are TGCAGCGTTTTCAGCTCTGGAAACACCATATATTTT. Encoded protein: CSVFSSGNTIYF.

The genes are TRBV2 and TRBJ1-4; D perhaps matches TRBD1 (5 bases). The ends were cut back, 3 bases at V and 4 bases at J, with 12 bases in the middle. Germline loops: CDR1 SNHLY, CDR2 FYNNEI. This CDR3 is built from 15 residues. The CDR3 bases are TGTGCCAGCAGTGATGGGCAGGGCTATAATGAAAAACTGTTTTTT. Its protein is CASSDGQGYNEKLFF.

This clone was observed a few times. The J gene is TRBJ1-4, the V gene TRBV7-9; D may be TRBD1 (6 bases). The CDR3 runs to 13 residues. V lost 3 bases and J 12 bases, leaving 14 bases between the germline ends. In germline, CDR1 is SEHNR, CDR2 FQNEAQ (reference sequence). CDR3 amino acids: CASSLGHLRELFF. DNA of the CDR3: TGTGCCAGCAGCTTGGGACACCTGAGGGAACTGTTTTTT.